This T cell receptor (beta chain) was recorded in a study of blood T cell repertoires in COVID-19. As for the study in general: The United States, Italy and Spain were the sources of the acute and convalescent COVID-19 samples. PBMCs, B-cell-depleted T cells, or T cells provided the cDNA or gDNA that made up the material.

The CDR3 covers 15 residues. Germline V gives CDR1 MDHEN, CDR2 SYDVKM. V was pared by 6 bases and J by 4 bases, with 8 bases of the junction left unmatched. Authors' data handling: Amplification of reference gene primers was used by the study to estimate nucleated cell counts. Produced via immunoSEQ multiplex PCR; TCRdb's table is partial and in-frame only. V and J calls and clone size are those listed in that table; D and trimming were worked out from the DNA. The sample records roughly 120,000 clones, 70% to 90% being singletons. This chain uses TRBV28 with TRBJ2-7, with 11 bases identical to TRBD2. The sample was peripheral blood. This receptor was obtained from a woman aged 45-65 years with active or convalescent COVID-19. For the CDR3, the DNA is TGTGCCAGCAGGCCTGGACTAGCGGGCCTATACGAGCAGTACTTC. This sequence encodes CASRPGLAGLYEQYF.